One TCR beta chain is described in this entry. Its antigen is currently unknown. In TCRdb, the reads were re-called with MiXCR into one record per CDR3 protein. The sample comprises 100,000 to 150,000 distinct CDR3 sequences, approximately 24% of which are singletons, and 34% rests with the top ten. This specimen comes from a study of T cell repertoires in cytomegalovirus infection. Points from the study as a whole: There were HLA-C-restricted CMV-specific TCR beta clonotypes dominating the ex vivo response.

The clonotype comes from a human donor in good health (CMV status not recorded). Some clones in this sample may be carry-over from other donors' samples. The sample was PBMCs, sequenced either directly or after in vitro stimulation (not recorded which).

The CDR3 coding sequence is TGTGCCAGCAGAACCCGACGAGGGGGGGACACAGATACGCAGTATTTT. Protein sequence: CASRTRRGGDTDTQYF. The J gene is TRBJ2-3, the V gene TRBV7-2, with D tentatively TRBD2 (7 bases). The CDR3 has 16 amino acids. The ends were cut back, 6 bases at V and 2 bases at J, with 18 bases in the middle. Germline loops: CDR1 SGHTA, CDR2 FQGNSA.